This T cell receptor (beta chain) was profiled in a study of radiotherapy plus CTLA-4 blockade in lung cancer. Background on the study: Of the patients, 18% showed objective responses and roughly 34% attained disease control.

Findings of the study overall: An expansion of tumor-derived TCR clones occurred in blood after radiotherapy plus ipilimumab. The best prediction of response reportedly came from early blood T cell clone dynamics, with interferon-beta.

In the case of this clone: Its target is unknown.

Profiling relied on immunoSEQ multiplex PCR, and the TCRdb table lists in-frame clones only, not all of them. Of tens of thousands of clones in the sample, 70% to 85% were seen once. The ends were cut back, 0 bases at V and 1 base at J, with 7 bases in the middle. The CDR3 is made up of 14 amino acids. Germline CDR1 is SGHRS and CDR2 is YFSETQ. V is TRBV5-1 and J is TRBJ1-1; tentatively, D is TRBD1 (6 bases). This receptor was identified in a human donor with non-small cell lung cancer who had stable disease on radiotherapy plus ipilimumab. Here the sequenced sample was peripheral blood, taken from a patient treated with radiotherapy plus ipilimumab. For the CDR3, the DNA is TGCGCCAGCAGCTTGGAACAGGGGAACACTGAAGCTTTCTTT. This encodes CASSLEQGNTEAFF.